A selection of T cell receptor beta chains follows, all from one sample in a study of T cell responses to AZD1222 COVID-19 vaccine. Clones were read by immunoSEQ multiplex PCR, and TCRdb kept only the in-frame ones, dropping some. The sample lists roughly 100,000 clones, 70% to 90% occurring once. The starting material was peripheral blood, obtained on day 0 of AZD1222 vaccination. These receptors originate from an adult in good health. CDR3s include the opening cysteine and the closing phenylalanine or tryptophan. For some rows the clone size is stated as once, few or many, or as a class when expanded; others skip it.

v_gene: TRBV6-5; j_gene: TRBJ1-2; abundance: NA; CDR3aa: CASSYLGVMNYGYTF
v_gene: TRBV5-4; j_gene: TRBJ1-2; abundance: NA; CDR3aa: CASSLDGDYGYTF
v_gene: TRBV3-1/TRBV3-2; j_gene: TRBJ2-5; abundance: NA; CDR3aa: CASSQGTSRYQETQYF
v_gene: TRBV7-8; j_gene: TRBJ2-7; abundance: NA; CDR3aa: CATSGTSVMSYEQYF
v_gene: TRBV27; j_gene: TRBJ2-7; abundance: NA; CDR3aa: CASSPTPRAGYEQYF
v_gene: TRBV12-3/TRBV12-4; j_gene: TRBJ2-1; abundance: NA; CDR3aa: CASTPPGQRQFF
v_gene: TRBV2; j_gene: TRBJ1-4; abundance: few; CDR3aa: CASSDPGQGREKLFF
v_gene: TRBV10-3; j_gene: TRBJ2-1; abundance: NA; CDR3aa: CAISEGVAGATYNEQFF
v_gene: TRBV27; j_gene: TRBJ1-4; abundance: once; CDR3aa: CASSSRQEKLFF
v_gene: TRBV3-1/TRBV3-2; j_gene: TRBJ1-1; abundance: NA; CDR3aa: CASSQETGERNTEAFF
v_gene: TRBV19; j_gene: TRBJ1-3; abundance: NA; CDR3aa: CASSTTSGNTIYF
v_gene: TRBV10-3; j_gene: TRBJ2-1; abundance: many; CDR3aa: CAISESMAGAYNEQFF
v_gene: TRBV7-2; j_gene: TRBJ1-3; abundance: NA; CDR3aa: CASSPPGGGSSGNTIYF
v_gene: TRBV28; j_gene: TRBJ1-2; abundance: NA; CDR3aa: CASRRTGNPYGYTF
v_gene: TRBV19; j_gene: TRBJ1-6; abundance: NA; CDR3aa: CASSIGANSYNSPLHF
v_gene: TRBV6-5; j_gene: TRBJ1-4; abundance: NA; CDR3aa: CASSYGTGVEEKLFF
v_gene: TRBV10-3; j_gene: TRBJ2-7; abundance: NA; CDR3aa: CAISEDLPDEQYF
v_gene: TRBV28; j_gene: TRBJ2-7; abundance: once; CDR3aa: CASRSGGTYEQYF
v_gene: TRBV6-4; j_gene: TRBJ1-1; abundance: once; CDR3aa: CASSAEGHQNTEAFF
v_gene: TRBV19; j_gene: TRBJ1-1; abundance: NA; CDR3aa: CASSKTGYGTEAFF
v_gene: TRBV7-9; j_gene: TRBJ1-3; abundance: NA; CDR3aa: CASSSKSPGQGGTGNTIYF
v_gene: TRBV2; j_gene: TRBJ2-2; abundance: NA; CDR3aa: CASVGLAGSGGELFF
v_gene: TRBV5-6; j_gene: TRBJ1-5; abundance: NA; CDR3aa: CASEQGAHQPQHF
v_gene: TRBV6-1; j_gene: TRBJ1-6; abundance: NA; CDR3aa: CASSEALQGASHSPLHF
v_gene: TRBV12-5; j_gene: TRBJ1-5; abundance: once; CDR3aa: CASGLGRERGPNQPQHF
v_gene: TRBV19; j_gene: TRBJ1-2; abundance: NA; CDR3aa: CASRIRDRVYGYTF
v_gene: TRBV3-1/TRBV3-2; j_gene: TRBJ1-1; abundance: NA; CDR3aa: CASRYRGSEAFF
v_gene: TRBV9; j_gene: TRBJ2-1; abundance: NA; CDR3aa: CASRPGTGTSEQFF
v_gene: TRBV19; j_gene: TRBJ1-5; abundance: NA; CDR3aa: CASSIGTGWSNQPQHF
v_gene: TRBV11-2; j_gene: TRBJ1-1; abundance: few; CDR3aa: CASSLAVEAFF
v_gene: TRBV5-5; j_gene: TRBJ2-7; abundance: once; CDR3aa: CASSLLDSFYEQYF
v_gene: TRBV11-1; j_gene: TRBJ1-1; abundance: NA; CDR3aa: CASKEGYNEAFF
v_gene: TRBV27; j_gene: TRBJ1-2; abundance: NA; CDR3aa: CASSLRGYGYTF
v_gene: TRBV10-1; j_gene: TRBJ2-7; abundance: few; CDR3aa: CASSETVFLGHYEQYF
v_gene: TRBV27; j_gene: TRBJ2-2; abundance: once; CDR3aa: CASSFGGFTNTGELFF
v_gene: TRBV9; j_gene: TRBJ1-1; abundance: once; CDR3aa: CASSVVRGRAAEAFF
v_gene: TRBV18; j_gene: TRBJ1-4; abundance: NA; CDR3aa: CASSPSPGTGDNEKLFF
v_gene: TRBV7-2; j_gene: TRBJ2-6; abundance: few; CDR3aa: CASSLEVSGGPGANVLTF
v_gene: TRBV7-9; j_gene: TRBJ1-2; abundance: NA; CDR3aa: CASSFGDRGGYTF
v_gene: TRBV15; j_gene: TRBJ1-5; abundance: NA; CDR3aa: CATSRDSQSSNQPQHF
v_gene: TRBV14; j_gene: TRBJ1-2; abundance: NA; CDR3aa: CASSHGGADGYTF
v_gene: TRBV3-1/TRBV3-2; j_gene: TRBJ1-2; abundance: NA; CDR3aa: CASSQGGTGYGYTF
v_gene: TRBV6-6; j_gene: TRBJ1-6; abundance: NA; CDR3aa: CASSHGQGGSPLHF
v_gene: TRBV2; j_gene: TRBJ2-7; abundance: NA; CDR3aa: CASSAPGSGSYEQYF
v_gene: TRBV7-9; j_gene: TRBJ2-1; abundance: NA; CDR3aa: CASSKPGQRFWGEQFF
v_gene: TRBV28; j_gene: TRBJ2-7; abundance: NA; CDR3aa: CASSSGTGGSYEQYF
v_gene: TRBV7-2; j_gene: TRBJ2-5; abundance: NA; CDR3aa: CASSFTSGGVETQYF
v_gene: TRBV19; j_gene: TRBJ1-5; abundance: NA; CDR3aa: CASSTPTGDYQPQHF